This record covers a single T cell receptor beta chain. The antigen is undetermined. The sample comes from a study of graft-versus-host responses after intestinal transplantation. Study context: Each recipient received anti-thymocyte globulin induction, then tacrolimus and steroids for roughly 3 years. Study findings and constraints: Investigators detected GvH clones in recipient marrow, with some emerging earlier in ileum or blood. Peak circulating GvH clone levels tracked with early post-transplant HvG declines.

The table came from immunoSEQ multiplex PCR; TCRdb's copy has only in-frame clones and leaves some out. The sample lists 100,000 or so clones, roughly 91% occurring once. Germline assignment: CDR1 MNHEY and CDR2 SMNVEV (reference sequence). V shed 7 bases and J shed 3 bases, with 4 bases lying between them. The CDR3 length is 11 residues. The sample consisted of unstimulated CD8+ T cells sorted from spleen or lymph node cells, taken before intestinal transplant. The genes are TRBV27 and TRBJ1-3; D remains unclear. The clonotype originates from a human donor who received an intestinal transplant. CDR3 loop: CASILGNTIYF. The CDR3 nucleotides read TGTGCCAGCATCCTTGGAAACACCATATATTTT.